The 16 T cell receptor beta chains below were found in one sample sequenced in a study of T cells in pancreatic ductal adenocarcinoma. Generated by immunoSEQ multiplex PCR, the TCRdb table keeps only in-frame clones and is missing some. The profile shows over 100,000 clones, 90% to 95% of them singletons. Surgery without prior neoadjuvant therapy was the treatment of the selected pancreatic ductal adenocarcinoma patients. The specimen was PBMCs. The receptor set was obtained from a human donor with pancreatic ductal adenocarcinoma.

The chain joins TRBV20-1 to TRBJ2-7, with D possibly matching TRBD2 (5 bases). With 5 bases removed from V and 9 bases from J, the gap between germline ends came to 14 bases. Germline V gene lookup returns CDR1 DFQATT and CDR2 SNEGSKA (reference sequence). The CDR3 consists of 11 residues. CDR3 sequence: CSAPLVALQYF. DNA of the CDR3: TGCAGTGCTCCACTAGTGGCTCTGCAGTACTTC.

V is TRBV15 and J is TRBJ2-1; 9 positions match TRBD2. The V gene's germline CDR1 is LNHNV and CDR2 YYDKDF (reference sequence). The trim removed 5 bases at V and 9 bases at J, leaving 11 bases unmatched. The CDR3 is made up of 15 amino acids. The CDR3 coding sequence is TGTGCCACCAGCCCGGGACTAGCCCAACAGGGTGAGCAGTTCTTC. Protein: CATSPGLAQQGEQFF.

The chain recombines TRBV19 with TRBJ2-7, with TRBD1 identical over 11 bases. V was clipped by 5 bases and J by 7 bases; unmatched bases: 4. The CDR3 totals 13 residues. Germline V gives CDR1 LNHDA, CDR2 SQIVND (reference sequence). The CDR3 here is CASSLDRGREQYF. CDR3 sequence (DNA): TGTGCCAGTAGTCTGGACAGGGGGCGTGAGCAGTACTTC.

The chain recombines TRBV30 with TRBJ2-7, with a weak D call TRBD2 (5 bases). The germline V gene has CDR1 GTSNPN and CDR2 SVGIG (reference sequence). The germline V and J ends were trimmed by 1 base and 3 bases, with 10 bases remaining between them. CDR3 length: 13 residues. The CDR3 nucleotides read TGTGCCTGGAGTGAAGTCGGGATCTACGAGCAGTACTTC. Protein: CAWSEVGIYEQYF.

The CDR3 sequence: CASSLGQRVQGYTF. CDR3 DNA: TGTGCCAGCAGTTTAGGGCAGCGGGTGCAAGGCTACACCTTC. V gene TRBV28 combines with J gene TRBJ1-2, with D unresolved. The V gene's germline CDR1 is MDHEN and CDR2 SYDVKM. Trimming shortened V by 2 bases and J by 8 bases, and 15 bases separated the two germline ends. CDR3 size: 14 residues.

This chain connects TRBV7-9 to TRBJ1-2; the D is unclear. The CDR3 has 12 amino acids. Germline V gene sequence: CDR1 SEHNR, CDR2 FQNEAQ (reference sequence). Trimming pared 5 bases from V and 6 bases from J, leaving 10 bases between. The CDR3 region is CASSTNYHGYTF. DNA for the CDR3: TGTGCCAGCAGCACAAACTATCATGGCTACACCTTC.

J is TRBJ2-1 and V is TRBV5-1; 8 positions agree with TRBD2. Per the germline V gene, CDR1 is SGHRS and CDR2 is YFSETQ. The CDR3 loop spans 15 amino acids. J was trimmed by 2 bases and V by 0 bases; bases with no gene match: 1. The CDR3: CASSLDSGTYNEQFF. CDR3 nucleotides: TGCGCCAGCAGCTTGGATAGCGGGACCTACAATGAGCAGTTCTTC.

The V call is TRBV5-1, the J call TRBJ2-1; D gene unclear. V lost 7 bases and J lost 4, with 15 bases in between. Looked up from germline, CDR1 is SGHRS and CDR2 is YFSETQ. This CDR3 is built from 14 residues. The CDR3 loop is CASGEVGQYNEQFF. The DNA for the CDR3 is TGCGCCAGCGGCGAAGTGGGCCAATACAATGAGCAGTTCTTC. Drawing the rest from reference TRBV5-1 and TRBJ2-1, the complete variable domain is KAGVTQTPRYLIKTRGQQVTLSCSPISGHRSVSWYQQTPGQGLQFLFEYFSETQRNKGNFPGRFSGRQFSNSRSEMNVSTLELGDSALYLCASGEVGQYNEQFFGPGTRLTVL.

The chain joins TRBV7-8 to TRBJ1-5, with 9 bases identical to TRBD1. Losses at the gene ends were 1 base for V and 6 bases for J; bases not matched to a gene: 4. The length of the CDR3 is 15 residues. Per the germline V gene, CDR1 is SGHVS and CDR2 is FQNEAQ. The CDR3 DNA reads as TGTGCCAGCAGCTTAGGGACAGGGGCCTTTCAGCCCCAGCATTTT. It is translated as CASSLGTGAFQPQHF.

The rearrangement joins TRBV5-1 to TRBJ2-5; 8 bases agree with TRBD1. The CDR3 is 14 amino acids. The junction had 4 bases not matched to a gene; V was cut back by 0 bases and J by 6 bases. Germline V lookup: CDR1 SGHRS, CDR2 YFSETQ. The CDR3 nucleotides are TGCGCCAGCAGCTTGGGTGACAGGGGAAAGACCCAGTACTTC. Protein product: CASSLGDRGKTQYF.

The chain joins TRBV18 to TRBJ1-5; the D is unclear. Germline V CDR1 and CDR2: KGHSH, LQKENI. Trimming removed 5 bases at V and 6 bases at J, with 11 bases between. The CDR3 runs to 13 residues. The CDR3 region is CASSGGSSQPQHF. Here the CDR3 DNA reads TGTGCCAGCTCAGGAGGGAGTAGTCAGCCCCAGCATTTT.

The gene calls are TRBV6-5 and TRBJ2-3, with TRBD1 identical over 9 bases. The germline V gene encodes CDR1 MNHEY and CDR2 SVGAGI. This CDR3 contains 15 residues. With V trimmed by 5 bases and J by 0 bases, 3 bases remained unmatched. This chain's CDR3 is CASSQQGASTDTQYF. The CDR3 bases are TGTGCCAGCAGTCAACAGGGGGCTAGCACAGATACGCAGTATTTT.

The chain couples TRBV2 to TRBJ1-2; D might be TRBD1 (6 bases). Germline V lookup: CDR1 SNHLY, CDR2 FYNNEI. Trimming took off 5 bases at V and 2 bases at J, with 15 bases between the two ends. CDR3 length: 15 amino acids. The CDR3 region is CASSSHRTENYGYTF. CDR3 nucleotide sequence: TGTGCCAGCAGTTCACATAGGACAGAGAACTATGGCTACACCTTC.

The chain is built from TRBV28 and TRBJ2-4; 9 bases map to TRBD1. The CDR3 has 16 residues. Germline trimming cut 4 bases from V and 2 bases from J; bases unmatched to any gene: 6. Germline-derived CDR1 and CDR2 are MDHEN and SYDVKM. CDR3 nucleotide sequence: TGTGCCAGCAGTTCGGGACAGGGAATATCCAAAAACATTCAGTACTTC. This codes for CASSSGQGISKNIQYF.

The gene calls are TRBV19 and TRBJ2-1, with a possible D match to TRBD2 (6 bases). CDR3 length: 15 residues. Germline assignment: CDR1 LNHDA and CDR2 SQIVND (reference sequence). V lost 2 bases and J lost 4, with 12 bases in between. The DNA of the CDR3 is TGTGCCAGTAGTATAAGCGGGCTACGGTACAATGAGCAGTTCTTC. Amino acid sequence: CASSISGLRYNEQFF.

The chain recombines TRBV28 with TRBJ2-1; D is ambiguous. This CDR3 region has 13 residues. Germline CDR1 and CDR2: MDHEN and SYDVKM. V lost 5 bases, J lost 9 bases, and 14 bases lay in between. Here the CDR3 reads CASSPPTSGEQFF. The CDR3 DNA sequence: TGTGCCAGCAGTCCTCCCACTTCAGGTGAGCAGTTCTTC.